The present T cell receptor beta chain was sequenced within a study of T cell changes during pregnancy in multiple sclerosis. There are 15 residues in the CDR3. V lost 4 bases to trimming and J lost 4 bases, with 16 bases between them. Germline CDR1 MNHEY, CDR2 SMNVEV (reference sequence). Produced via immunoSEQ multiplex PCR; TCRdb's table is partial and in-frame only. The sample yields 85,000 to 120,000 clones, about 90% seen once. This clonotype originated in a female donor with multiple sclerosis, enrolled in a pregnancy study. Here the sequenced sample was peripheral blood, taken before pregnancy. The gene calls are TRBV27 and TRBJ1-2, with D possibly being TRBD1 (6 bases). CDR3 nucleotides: TGTGCCAGCAGTTCACATAAGACAGGATCCTATGGCTACACCTTC. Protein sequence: CASSSHKTGSYGYTF.